The rows below give T cell receptor beta chains drawn from one sample of a study of T-cell reconstitution after alpha-beta-depleted transplantation in children. TCRdb ran MiXCR on the PCR reads and lists one entry per CDR3 protein. The table lists about 830,000 distinct CDR3 sequences, 15% to 20% of them singletons. This specimen consisted of PBMCs, mostly from graft donor cells, obtained 360 days after TCRalphabeta/CD19-depleted stem cell transplant. Receptor source: a male patient between 5 and 17 years old who had a stem cell transplant for acute lymphoblastic leukemia, so the T cells may come from the graft donor. Each CDR3 is given with its conserved first and last residue. The order of the fields is V gene, D gene, J gene, clone size, CDR3 protein, CDR3 DNA. D genes are given only for firm matches. Size is omitted from some rows. Given values are once, few, many or a class for expanded clones.

>TRBV7-2|TRBD2|TRBJ2-1|few
CASSLVGTRGGNEQFF
TGTGCCAGCAGCTTAGTCGGGACTAGGGGCGGGAATGAGCAGTTCTTC
>TRBV6-5|.|TRBJ2-5|many
CASSYRRETQYF
TGTGCCAGCAGTTACCGGAGGGAGACCCAGTACTTC
>TRBV7-2|.|TRBJ2-7|few
CASSLAGIGAYEQYF
TGTGCCAGCAGCTTGGCGGGAATCGGGGCCTACGAGCAGTACTTC
>TRBV7-3|TRBD2|TRBJ2-1|many
CASSILAGDSYNEQFF
TGTGCCAGCAGCATTCTAGCGGGAGACTCCTACAATGAGCAGTTCTTC
>TRBV4-1|TRBD2|TRBJ2-1|few
CASSLGLAGGTSYNEQFF
TGCGCCAGCAGCCTGGGACTAGCGGGAGGGACCTCCTACAATGAGCAGTTCTTC
>TRBV7-2|TRBD1|TRBJ1-1|few
CASSLAGQGAPEAFF
TGTGCCAGCAGCTTAGCCGGACAGGGGGCTCCTGAAGCTTTCTTT
>TRBV6-5|TRBD2|TRBJ2-1|few
CACLGGNEQFF
TGTGCCTGCCTGGGGGGGAATGAGCAGTTCTTC
>TRBV5-6|TRBD1|TRBJ2-5|many
CASSLGWTGHQETQYF
TGTGCCAGCAGCTTAGGCTGGACAGGCCACCAAGAGACCCAGTACTTC
>TRBV7-8|.|TRBJ2-7|few
CASSLAAPYEQYF
TGTGCCAGCAGCTTAGCGGCCCCCTACGAGCAGTACTTC
>TRBV24-1|.|TRBJ2-6|.
CATSDPVGGRFSGANVLTF
TGTGCCACCAGTGACCCGGTGGGCGGTCGATTCTCTGGGGCCAACGTCCTGACTTTC
>TRBV7-7|.|TRBJ2-7|many
CASSPGSGSYEQYF
TGTGCCAGCAGCCCCGGTTCGGGGTCCTACGAGCAGTACTTC
>TRBV5-1|TRBD2|TRBJ2-1|few
CASSFPGLAANNEQFF
TGCGCCAGCAGCTTTCCAGGACTAGCGGCCAACAATGAGCAGTTCTTC
>TRBV7-9|.|TRBJ2-3|.
CASEWRVGPDTQYF
TGTGCCAGCGAGTGGCGGGTGGGTCCAGATACGCAGTATTTT
>TRBV7-3|TRBD2|TRBJ2-1|many
CASSPPGGGRAGNEQFF
TGTGCCAGCAGCCCTCCTGGGGGCGGGAGGGCCGGAAATGAGCAGTTCTTC
>TRBV7-7|.|TRBJ2-1|.
CASSLGVGPYNEQFF
TGTGCCAGCAGCTTAGGGGTAGGACCCTACAATGAGCAGTTCTTC
>TRBV29-1|.|TRBJ1-2|many
CSVEVSGYTF
TGCAGCGTTGAGGTGTCCGGCTACACCTTC
>TRBV29-1|.|TRBJ1-1|few
CSLRGALNTEAFF
TGCAGCTTACGAGGTGCCCTGAACACTGAAGCTTTCTTT
>TRBV7-2|.|TRBJ2-1|.
CASSSIRDFRINEQFF
TGTGCCAGCAGCTCGATCCGGGACTTTCGGATCAATGAGCAGTTCTTC
>TRBV7-3|TRBD2|TRBJ2-1|.
CASSISGRTYYNEQFF
TGTGCCAGCAGCATTAGCGGGAGGACATACTACAATGAGCAGTTCTTC
>TRBV7-9|TRBD2|TRBJ2-1|.
CASSLGTSGRQFF
TGTGCCAGCAGCTTAGGAACTAGCGGGAGGCAGTTCTTC
>TRBV30|.|TRBJ1-3|few
CAWSRGSIGNTIYF
TGTGCCTGGAGTAGGGGGTCTATCGGAAACACCATATATTTT
>TRBV15|.|TRBJ2-1|many
CATSRERVVSRYNEQFF
TGTGCCACCAGCAGAGAACGGGTAGTCAGTCGCTACAATGAGCAGTTCTTC